These T cell receptor beta chains were read from a single sample in a study of T cell responses to AZD1222 COVID-19 vaccine. Profiling relied on immunoSEQ multiplex PCR, and the TCRdb table lists in-frame clones only, not all of them. The sample lists over 120,000 clones, just over 90% occurring once. Sequenced material: peripheral blood, taken on day 0 of AZD1222 vaccination. The receptors come from an adult in good health. Both conserved end residues are part of each CDR3. Each record gives: J gene, clone size, V gene, D gene, CDR3 DNA, CDR3 protein. D genes are given only for firm matches. Clone sizes are given selectively: once, few, many, or a class where the clone is expanded.

TRBJ1-5 | NA | TRBV5-1 | TRBD1 | TGCGCCAGCAGCTTTGGGACAGGGGTGGGTCAGCCCCAGCATTTT | CASSFGTGVGQPQHF
TRBJ1-5 | NA | TRBV29-1 | TRBD1 | TGCAGCGTTGGGGACAGGGGAAATCAGCCCCAGCATTTT | CSVGDRGNQPQHF
TRBJ2-1 | NA | TRBV9 | NA | TGTGCCAGCAGCGTAGACCCAACTGCGACTATCGGTAATGAGCAGTTCTTC | CASSVDPTATIGNEQFF
TRBJ2-1 | NA | TRBV7-6 | NA | TGTGCCAGCAGCGTAAGGGGGGCAGGGCCCGACAATGAGCAGTTCTTC | CASSVRGAGPDNEQFF
TRBJ1-6 | NA | TRBV6-5 | NA | TGTGCCAGCAGTAAAAGGGGGAAAGCTAATTCACCCCTCCACTTT | CASSKRGKANSPLHF
TRBJ1-1 | NA | TRBV7-8 | TRBD1 | TGTGCCAGCAGCGAGGACAGGAATAATGGTGAAGCTTTCTTT | CASSEDRNNGEAFF
TRBJ1-2 | NA | TRBV10-3 | NA | TGTGCCACGAATGGGGTTACCGACTATGGCTACACCTTC | CATNGVTDYGYTF
TRBJ1-3 | NA | TRBV13 | NA | TGTGCCAGCAGCTTATGGGGGGTCGACTCTGGAAACACCATATATTTT | CASSLWGVDSGNTIYF
TRBJ1-6 | NA | TRBV9 | NA | TGTGCCAGCAGCGCCCCCCTAGGGGCCGGGGGAAGGGATAATTCACCCCTCCACTTT | CASSAPLGAGGRDNSPLHF
TRBJ1-1 | once | TRBV7-9 | NA | TGTGCCAGCAGCTTAGCGGGGAGTGGCACTGAAGCTTTCTTT | CASSLAGSGTEAFF
TRBJ1-6 | NA | TRBV7-2 | TRBD1 | TGTGCCAGCAGCGCCTGGGACAGCTGGGCCAATTCACCCCTCCACTTT | CASSAWDSWANSPLHF
TRBJ1-4 | once | TRBV18 | NA | TGTGCCAGCTCACCAGGTCAGAATCGTGGGGAAAAACTGTTTTTT | CASSPGQNRGEKLFF
TRBJ2-1 | NA | TRBV20-1 | TRBD1 | TGCAGTGCTAGTGGGACAGGCCTTAATGAGCAGTTCTTC | CSASGTGLNEQFF
TRBJ1-2 | NA | TRBV5-1 | TRBD1 | TGCGCCAGCAGCTTGGTGGTCGGTCCGGGACAGGGGAGCTATGGCTACACCTTC | CASSLVVGPGQGSYGYTF
TRBJ2-7 | NA | TRBV4-1 | NA | TGCGCCAGCAGCCAAGGGGTAGGGCGATACGAGCAGTACTTC | CASSQGVGRYEQYF
TRBJ1-2 | NA | TRBV6-5 | TRBD1 | TGTGCCAGCAGCAGGGGGCTATCGGGCTACACCTTC | CASSRGLSGYTF
TRBJ2-5 | NA | TRBV7-6 | NA | TGTGCCAGCAGCTTATTCAACAGCCGAGGGGAGACCCAGTACTTC | CASSLFNSRGETQYF
TRBJ1-4 | NA | TRBV19 | NA | TGTGCCAGTAGTTGGGGGGCAACTAATGAAAAACTGTTTTTT | CASSWGATNEKLFF
TRBJ2-7 | NA | TRBV5-1 | NA | TGCGCCAGCAGCTTGCCACAGAGCTACGAGCAGTACTTC | CASSLPQSYEQYF
TRBJ1-1 | NA | TRBV2 | NA | TGTGCCAGCAGTGAAATCTCCCGGCAGAACACTGAAGCTTTCTTT | CASSEISRQNTEAFF
TRBJ1-6 | few | TRBV4-1 | NA | TGCGCCAGCAGCCAAGAAGAAAATTCACCCCTCCACTTT | CASSQEENSPLHF
TRBJ1-1 | NA | TRBV30 | NA | TGTGCCTGGAGTTTGGGAGGGGTCGCTGAAGCTTTCTTT | CAWSLGGVAEAFF
TRBJ1-5 | NA | TRBV30 | NA | TGTGCCTGGAACGCGGCCGGCAATCAGCCCCAGCATTTT | CAWNAAGNQPQHF
TRBJ1-1 | NA | TRBV7-9 | NA | TGTGCCAGCAGCTTGACAGTCGAAGCTTTCTTT | CASSLTVEAFF
TRBJ1-6 | once | TRBV2 | TRBD1 | TGTGCCAGCAGTACTGGACAGGGCAATTCACCCCTCCACTTT | CASSTGQGNSPLHF
TRBJ1-1 | NA | TRBV7-6 | NA | TGTGCCAGCAGTCATGGGCCTGCAACTGAAGCTTTCTTT | CASSHGPATEAFF
TRBJ1-5 | NA | TRBV2 | NA | TGTGCCAGCATTAGGGACGGAAGCAACAATCAGCCCCAGCATTTT | CASIRDGSNNQPQHF
TRBJ2-5 | NA | TRBV3-1/TRBV3-2 | NA | TGTGCCAGCAGCCATTCCGCGCTGGGGGAGACCCAGTACTTC | CASSHSALGETQYF
TRBJ1-6 | NA | TRBV7-9 | TRBD1 | TGTGCCAGCTCTGGGACAGGGTTTTCACCCCTCCACTTT | CASSGTGFSPLHF
TRBJ2-1 | NA | TRBV30 | NA | TGTGCCTGGAGTGTACAACACTCCGGGGTTGAGCAGTTCTTC | CAWSVQHSGVEQFF
TRBJ1-4 | NA | TRBV28 | NA | TGTGCCAGCAGTTTATTGTCGTTAGGGTCGAATGAAAAACTGTTTTTT | CASSLLSLGSNEKLFF
TRBJ1-6 | few | TRBV5-1 | TRBD1 | TGCGCCAGCAGTACAGGGGGTTATTCACCCCTCCACTTT | CASSTGGYSPLHF
TRBJ1-1 | NA | TRBV30 | NA | TGTGCCTGGGCAACGAACACTGAAGCTTTCTTT | CAWATNTEAFF
TRBJ2-5 | NA | TRBV2 | TRBD2 | TGTGCCATTCTCCTAGGGGAGGGGGAGACCCAGTACTTC | CAILLGEGETQYF
TRBJ2-7 | NA | TRBV15 | NA | TGTGCCACCAGCCCATCCGGGTCCTACGAGCAGTACTTC | CATSPSGSYEQYF
TRBJ1-2 | NA | TRBV7-9 | NA | TGTGCCAGCAGCTTACCGACCCCGCCACGAGACGCTAACTATGGCTACACCTTC | CASSLPTPPRDANYGYTF
TRBJ1-2 | NA | TRBV12-3/TRBV12-4 | NA | TGTGCCAGCAGCTCCCAGGGCCATGGCTACACCTTC | CASSSQGHGYTF
TRBJ1-2 | NA | TRBV27 | NA | TGTGCCAGCGGTGGGGCAGGATATAACTATGGCTACACCTTC | CASGGAGYNYGYTF
TRBJ1-2 | once | TRBV30 | NA | TGTGCCTGGACTGGGGGGGGAGGAAACTATGGCTACACCTTC | CAWTGGGGNYGYTF
TRBJ2-7 | NA | TRBV19 | NA | TGTGCCAGTAGTATAGGGCGTCCGACCTACGAGCAGTACTTC | CASSIGRPTYEQYF
TRBJ2-3 | NA | TRBV11-3 | TRBD2 | TGTGCCAGCAGCTTATGGACTAGCAAGGATACGCAGTATTTT | CASSLWTSKDTQYF
TRBJ2-2 | NA | TRBV7-8 | NA | TGTGCCAGCAGCTTAAGGAGCACCGGGGAGCTGTTTTTT | CASSLRSTGELFF
TRBJ2-1 | NA | TRBV11-3 | TRBD2 | TGTGCCAGCAGCTTATCCCCGGGACTAGCGGGGGGTCTAAGTTATGAGCAGTTCTTC | CASSLSPGLAGGLSYEQFF
TRBJ2-7 | NA | TRBV4-1 | TRBD1 | TGCGCCAGCAGCCAAGAATGGGGGACAGGGTCATACGAGCAGTACTTC | CASSQEWGTGSYEQYF
TRBJ1-5 | NA | TRBV29-1 | NA | TGCAGCGTGGGAGGGACCGCTAATCAGCCCCAGCATTTT | CSVGGTANQPQHF
TRBJ2-1 | NA | TRBV5-1 | TRBD1 | TGCGCCAGCAGCTCCCGGACAGGGGGGAATGAGCAGTTCTTC | CASSSRTGGNEQFF
TRBJ1-1 | NA | TRBV20-1 | NA | TGCAGTGCTAGTTTGGCGGGTCGGACTGAAGCTTTCTTT | CSASLAGRTEAFF
TRBJ2-7 | once | TRBV7-9 | TRBD1 | TGTGCCAGCAGCTTAGGCAGGGGGTGGATGGAGCAGTACTTC | CASSLGRGWMEQYF
TRBJ2-7 | NA | TRBV13 | NA | TGTGCCAGCAGCTTAACGCAGGGGTCCTTCTACGAGCAGTACTTC | CASSLTQGSFYEQYF
TRBJ1-6 | NA | TRBV3-1/TRBV3-2 | NA | TGTGCCAGCAGCTACAGAAACAGGGTTTCACCCCTCCACTTT | CASSYRNRVSPLHF
TRBJ1-1 | NA | TRBV28 | NA | TGTGCCAGCAGTCCCAGGGGCGGGAACACTGAAGCTTTCTTT | CASSPRGGNTEAFF
TRBJ2-5 | NA | TRBV6-1 | NA | TGTGCCAGCAGTGAAGTGGGAGTCTCGCTAGAACGGAAGACCCAGTACTTC | CASSEVGVSLERKTQYF
TRBJ2-1 | once | TRBV12-5 | TRBD1 | TGTGCTAGTGGTTTGTCATGGGGACAGGGGGTGAATGAGCAGTTCTTC | CASGLSWGQGVNEQFF
TRBJ2-7 | NA | TRBV12-3/TRBV12-4 | NA | TGTGCCAGCAGTAAAGGCTACGAGCAGTACTTC | CASSKGYEQYF
TRBJ2-3 | few | TRBV6-4 | TRBD2 | TGTGCCAGCAGTGAAGCGGGGGGCACAGATACGCAGTATTTT | CASSEAGGTDTQYF
TRBJ1-1 | NA | TRBV6-5 | NA | TGTGCCAGCTCTGGGGCGCCGGACACTGAAGCTTTCTTT | CASSGAPDTEAFF